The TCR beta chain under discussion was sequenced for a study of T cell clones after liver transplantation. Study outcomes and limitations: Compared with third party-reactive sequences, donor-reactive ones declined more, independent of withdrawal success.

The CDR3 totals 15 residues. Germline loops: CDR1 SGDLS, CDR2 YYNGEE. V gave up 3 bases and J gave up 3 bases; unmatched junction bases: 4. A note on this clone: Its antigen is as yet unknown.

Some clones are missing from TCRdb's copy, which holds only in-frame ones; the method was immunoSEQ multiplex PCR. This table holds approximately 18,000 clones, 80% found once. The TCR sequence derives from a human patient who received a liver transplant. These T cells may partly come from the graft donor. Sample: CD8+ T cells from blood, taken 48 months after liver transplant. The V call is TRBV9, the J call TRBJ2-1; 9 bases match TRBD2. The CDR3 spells CASSGSGGNYNEQFF. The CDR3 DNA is TGTGCCAGCAGCGGTAGCGGGGGTAACTACAATGAGCAGTTCTTC.